A single sample gave rise to the 28 T cell receptor beta chains below, sequenced in a study of T-cell memory formation after mild COVID-19. Each CDR3 protein gets one entry after TCRdb re-called the 5' RACE reads with MiXCR. Counted here are 200,000 to 300,000 distinct CDR3 sequences, about 16% occurring once; the ten biggest clones make up 2.1%. The sample consisted of PBMCs or a T cell subset sorted from them (not recorded which). Receptors were obtained from an adult woman who had mild COVID-19 (a few samples of this study predate the infection). Cell type and time point are not known.

The V gene is TRBV12-3 or TRBV12-4, the J gene TRBJ2-7, with D possibly matching TRBD2 (6 bases). Trimming stripped 2 bases from V and 3 bases from J, with 11 bases between. This CDR3 region has 14 residues. In DNA, the CDR3 is TGTGCCAGCAGTTTAAACTCGGGAGTCTACGAGCAGTACTTC. Its translation is CASSLNSGVYEQYF.

This clonotype was observed a handful of times. The J gene is TRBJ1-2, the V gene TRBV7-8, with 7 bases lining up with TRBD1. The V gene end was trimmed by 5 bases and the J gene end by 5 bases; junction bases not matched to a gene: 11. Germline loops: CDR1 SGHVS, CDR2 FQNEAQ. The CDR3 has 15 amino acids. As DNA, the CDR3 is TGTGCCAGCAGCACTCGGGACAGTCGAGCATATGGCTACACCTTC. This gives the protein CASSTRDSRAYGYTF.

This sequence joins TRBV5-1 and TRBJ2-2; maybe TRBD2 (5 bases). This CDR3 region has 15 residues. V lost 4 bases, J lost 7 bases, and 17 bases lay in between. Germline lookup yields CDR1 SGHRS and CDR2 YFSETQ. CDR3 loop: CASSHRTRKDGELFF. In nucleotides, the CDR3 is TGCGCCAGCAGCCACCGGACTCGAAAGGACGGGGAGCTGTTTTTT.

This clonotype appeared a few times. The gene calls are TRBV7-2 and TRBJ2-2, with a tentative D call TRBD2 (7 bases). The CDR3 is 20 amino acids. V was trimmed by 1 base and J by 5 bases, leaving 26 bases between them. Germline assignment: CDR1 SGHTA and CDR2 FQGNSA. In DNA form, the CDR3 reads TGTGCCAGCAGCTTAGGCGCGAGGGAGGGGGTCTTCTTCGGGACCGGGGAGCTGTTTTTT. It is translated as CASSLGAREGVFFGTGELFF.

V gene TRBV12-3 or TRBV12-4 combines with J gene TRBJ1-2; 10 nucleotides match TRBD1. V lost 1 base to trimming and J lost 2 bases; unmatched junction nucleotides: 1. CDR3 length: 15 amino acids. Here the CDR3 DNA reads TGTGCCAGCAGTTTAGGGGGACAGGGGAACTATGGCTACACCTTC. This gives the protein CASSLGGQGNYGYTF.

V usage is TRBV10-3 and J usage is TRBJ2-1, with D perhaps given as TRBD1 or TRBD2 (5 bases each). The CDR3 sequence is 13 residues long. Germline values: CDR1 ENHRY, CDR2 SYGVKD. V was pared by 6 bases and J by 6 bases, with 12 bases between. CDR3 in amino acids: CAIRPGPSNEQFF. The CDR3 nucleotides read TGTGCCATCAGGCCGGGACCATCCAATGAGCAGTTCTTC.

Ten or more counts support this clonotype. The chain has TRBV5-1 and TRBJ2-1; 8 bases match TRBD2. CDR3 size: 14 residues. Per the germline V gene, CDR1 is SGHRS and CDR2 is YFSETQ. V lost 4 bases to trimming and J lost 12 bases; unmatched junction nucleotides: 12. The chain's CDR3 is CASSLSRALAGQFF. The CDR3 nucleotides are TGCGCCAGCAGCCTATCCCGGGCCCTAGCGGGGCAGTTCTTC.

This clonotype was counted a few times. The chain links TRBV5-1 to TRBJ2-2; D gene uncertain. The germline V gene has CDR1 SGHRS and CDR2 YFSETQ. This CDR3 is 12 amino acids long. The ends were cut back, 7 bases at V and 3 bases at J, with 7 bases in the middle. DNA of the CDR3: TGCGCCAGCCACAAGGACACCGGGGAGCTGTTTTTT. Translated, it gives CASHKDTGELFF.

A few counts support this clonotype. The CDR3 nucleotides are TGTGCCAGCTCACCCGGAGGTAAAACAGATACGCAGTATTTT. As protein: CASSPGGKTDTQYF. V gene TRBV18 combines with J gene TRBJ2-3, with D possibly being TRBD2 (5 bases). This CDR3 is built from 14 residues. Looked up from germline, CDR1 is KGHSH and CDR2 is LQKENI. V lost 3 bases and J lost 3, with 10 bases in between.

A few counts support this clonotype. The chain carries TRBV5-1 and TRBJ1-1; D is unresolved. There are 15 residues in the CDR3. Trimming stripped 3 bases from V and 2 bases from J, with 14 bases between. Germline V gives CDR1 SGHRS, CDR2 YFSETQ. CDR3 DNA: TGCGCCAGCAGCTCAGGTGGGAGACTTAACACTGAAGCTTTCTTT. The encoded protein is CASSSGGRLNTEAFF.

This chain links TRBV27 with TRBJ1-2; TRBD1 matches 8 bases. Per the germline V gene, CDR1 is MNHEY and CDR2 is SMNVEV (reference sequence). This CDR3 spans 18 amino acids. Trimming at V came to 5 bases and at J to 8 bases, leaving 22 bases not matched to a gene. The CDR3 nucleotides are TGTGCCAGCAGTCCCCGGGCCGGGACAGGCATGTCATTAGACGGCTACACCTTC. Protein: CASSPRAGTGMSLDGYTF.

This clonotype has just a few counts. The chain couples TRBV5-1 to TRBJ2-7; 9 bases map to TRBD1. Germline V CDR1 and CDR2: SGHRS, YFSETQ. The CDR3 contains 15 residues. The trim removed 2 bases at V and 3 bases at J, leaving 6 bases unmatched. As DNA, the CDR3 is TGCGCCAGCAGCTTTCGACAGGGGGAGATCTACGAGCAGTACTTC. It encodes CASSFRQGEIYEQYF.

The chain couples TRBV7-2 to TRBJ2-7, with TRBD1 matching over 8 bases. CDR1 is SGHTA, CDR2 FQGNSA, per germline. This CDR3 has 16 amino acids. Trimming removed 5 bases from V and 5 bases from J; junction bases left unmatched: 14. In nucleotides, the CDR3 is TGTGCCAGCAGCACCCGGACTGGACAGGGTTTACACGAGCAGTACTTC. Protein sequence: CASSTRTGQGLHEQYF.

Points on this clonotype: At one of its ends the junction is not consistent with the germline gene, which may arise from a read error. The chain has TRBV3-1 and TRBJ2-7, with D uncertain. The germline V gene has CDR1 LGHDT and CDR2 YNNKEL (reference sequence). The CDR3 contains 14 residues. The DNA of the CDR3 is TGTTCCAGCAGCCACGGCCATCCTGCCTACGAGCAGTACTTC. Translating it yields CSSSHGHPAYEQYF.

This clonotype was counted only a few times. The genes are TRBV15 and TRBJ1-5, with 7 nucleotides matching TRBD1. The CDR3 consists of 16 residues. Germline assignment: CDR1 LNHNV and CDR2 YYDKDF (reference sequence). V trimming: 2 bases; J trimming: 0 bases; junction bases outside the gene matches: 4. CDR3: CATSRRDSNSNQPQHF. CDR3 bases: TGTGCCACCAGCAGACGGGACAGTAATAGCAATCAGCCCCAGCATTTT.

In this sample, this clonotype turned up a few times. The rearrangement uses TRBV6-2 or TRBV6-3 and TRBJ2-7; 11 nucleotides match TRBD1. This CDR3 has 15 residues. The germline gives CDR1 MNHEY, CDR2 SVGEGT. Trimming cost V 5 bases and J 1 base; bases outside gene matches: 4. The CDR3 coding sequence is TGTGCCAGCAGTACTTGGGACAGGGGGTCCTACGAGCAGTACTTC. This encodes CASSTWDRGSYEQYF.

The chain uses TRBV6-5 and TRBJ2-5, with 10 nucleotides matching TRBD1. The CDR3 runs to 14 residues. Germline V gene sequence: CDR1 MNHEY, CDR2 SVGAGI. Trimming took 5 bases from V and 6 from J; bases not matched to a gene: 6. The DNA for the CDR3 is TGTGCCAGCAGTCGGGACAGGGGAGAGAAGACCCAGTACTTC. Amino acids: CASSRDRGEKTQYF.

The V and J genes are TRBV12-3 or TRBV12-4 and TRBJ1-4; 8 bases align to TRBD1. This CDR3 contains 16 residues. The ends lost 2 bases at V and 3 bases at J; junction bases unmatched: 5. The DNA of the CDR3 is TGTGCCAGCAGTTTACCAGGGGGCGTTGCTAATGAAAAACTGTTTTTT. Encoded protein: CASSLPGGVANEKLFF.

The V gene is TRBV2, the J gene TRBJ2-2; TRBD1 matches at 12 bases. Germline V CDR1 and CDR2: SNHLY, FYNNEI. Unmatched junction bases numbered 5, after V lost 4 bases and J lost 5 bases. There are 16 residues in the CDR3. DNA for the CDR3: TGTGCCAGCAGTGTACAGGGACAGGGGGCAACCGGGGAGCTGTTTTTT. Protein: CASSVQGQGATGELFF.

This clonotype was picked up a small number of times. The rearrangement joins TRBV7-2 to TRBJ2-2; possibly TRBD1 for D (5 bases). This CDR3 contains 13 residues. Germline loops: CDR1 SGHTA, CDR2 FQGNSA. The V end was cut by 5 bases, the J end by 8 bases, with 12 bases between. The CDR3 DNA reads as TGTGCCAGCAGCCCGTTGGGGCGGGGGGAGCTGTTTTTT. Translation gives CASSPLGRGELFF.

This clonotype was seen many times. The rearrangement links TRBV7-9 to TRBJ2-2; TRBD2 aligns across 7 bases. V was pared by 5 bases and J by 1 base, with 10 bases of the junction left unmatched. The V gene's germline CDR1 is SEHNR and CDR2 FQNEAQ (reference sequence). This CDR3 is built from 17 residues. CDR3 nucleotide sequence: TGTGCCAGCAGCCCACCCCCGGGACTAAAGAACACCGGGGAGCTGTTTTTT. Amino acids: CASSPPPGLKNTGELFF. Drawing the rest from reference TRBV7-9 and TRBJ2-2, the complete variable domain is DTGVSQNPRHKITKRGQNVTFRCDPISEHNRLYWYRQTLGQGPEFLTYFQNEAQLEKSRLLSDRFSAERPKGSFSTLEIQRTEQGDSAMYLCASSPPPGLKNTGELFFGEGSRLTVL.

The chain links TRBV24-1 to TRBJ2-3; TRBD2 matches at 8 bases. The CDR3 runs 17 residues. The germline gives CDR1 KGHDR, CDR2 SFDVKD. J gave up 0 bases and V 2 bases, and 6 bases lay outside the gene matches. The CDR3 sequence: CATSDSLSSGSTDTQYF. The CDR3 DNA follows: TGTGCCACCAGTGATTCCCTATCTAGCGGGAGCACAGATACGCAGTATTTT.

This chain connects TRBV9 to TRBJ2-3; 8 bases match TRBD2. This CDR3 region has 16 residues. V shed 0 bases, J shed 0 bases, and the junction held 3 bases outside the gene matches. Germline CDR1 and CDR2: SGDLS and YYNGEE. The CDR3 sequence is CASSVDSSGSTDTQYF. CDR3 sequence (DNA): TGTGCCAGCAGCGTAGATTCTAGCGGGAGCACAGATACGCAGTATTTT.

The J gene is TRBJ2-1, the V gene TRBV20-1, with no clear D. Germline-derived CDR1 and CDR2 are DFQATT and SNEGSKA (reference sequence). Trimming cost V 0 bases and J 0 bases, with 9 bases left between them. This CDR3 is built from 15 residues. This CDR3 is CSARDRQTSYNEQFF. DNA for the CDR3: TGCAGTGCTAGAGACCGACAAACCTCCTACAATGAGCAGTTCTTC.

In this sample, this clonotype turned up a few times. J is TRBJ2-7 and V is TRBV7-3, with D unresolved. The germline CDR1 and CDR2 sequences are SGHTA and FQGTGA. The CDR3 consists of 13 residues. V dropped 5 bases and J dropped 3 bases, with 11 bases sitting between them. The CDR3 DNA reads TGTGCCAGCAGCGCTTACCCTAACTACGAGCAGTACTTC. Residues: CASSAYPNYEQYF.

This chain joins TRBV2 and TRBJ2-7, with 7 nucleotides matching TRBD2. The trim removed 4 bases at V and 7 bases at J, leaving 4 bases unmatched. The germline V gene encodes CDR1 SNHLY and CDR2 FYNNEI. The CDR3 extends over 12 amino acids. The CDR3 reads CASSVGREEQYF. The CDR3 nucleotides read TGTGCCAGCAGTGTGGGGCGGGAGGAGCAGTACTTC.

The chain is built from TRBV7-9 and TRBJ1-2, with D unresolved. There are 8 residues in the CDR3. Between the trimmed V and J ends, which lost 1 base and 12 bases, there was a span of 0 bases. Per germline, CDR1 SEHNR and CDR2 FQNEAQ (reference sequence). The DNA of the CDR3 is TGTGCCAGCAGCTTAGACACCTTC. Protein: CASSLDTF. The complete variable domain, with remaining parts taken from reference TRBV7-9 and TRBJ1-2, reads DTGVSQNPRHKITKRGQNVTFRCDPISEHNRLYWYRQTLGQGPEFLTYFQNEAQLEKSRLLSDRFSAERPKGSFSTLEIQRTEQGDSAMYLCASSLDTFGSGTRLTVV.

The genes are TRBV5-1 and TRBJ1-2; D is ambiguous. Germline values: CDR1 SGHRS, CDR2 YFSETQ. V shed 5 bases and J shed 7 bases, with 15 bases lying between them. The CDR3 has 13 amino acids. CDR3 coding DNA: TGCGCCAGCAGTACGGACGGAAGTTCTGGCTACACCTTC. Its protein is CASSTDGSSGYTF.